The 5 T cell receptor beta chains presented below share a single source sample, sequenced in a study of graft-versus-host responses after intestinal transplantation. Repertoires were generated with immunoSEQ multiplex PCR, while TCRdb's copy carries only in-frame clones and drops some. Altogether tens of thousands of clones are present, 92% being singletons, with the ten largest covering 43%. The sample was PBMCs, taken roughly 260 days after intestinal transplant. These TCRs come from a human patient who received an intestinal transplant, so some T cells may come from the graft donor.

DNA of the CDR3: TGTGCCAGCAGCCACTTGACTAGCGGGAGGGCCATGGGGGAGCTGTTTTTT. Residues: CASSHLTSGRAMGELFF. J is TRBJ2-2 and V is TRBV4-2; 14 positions match TRBD2. Looked up from germline, CDR1 is LGHNA and CDR2 is YNFKEQ. Trimming took 3 bases from V and 8 from J; bases not matched to a gene: 8. The CDR3 covers 17 residues.

The rearrangement uses TRBV30 and TRBJ1-5; D ambiguous. V was cut by 0 bases and J by 0 bases, with 21 bases left in between. The CDR3 sequence is 19 residues long. Germline CDR1 is GTSNPN and CDR2 is SVGIG (reference sequence). The CDR3, as DNA: TGTGCCTGGAGTGTACCGACGGCAGTTCCAGTTAATAGCAATCAGCCCCAGCATTTT. This encodes CAWSVPTAVPVNSNQPQHF.

The chain is built from TRBV6-5 and TRBJ1-1, with 8 bases that match TRBD1. The V gene end was trimmed by 6 bases and the J gene end by 11 bases; junction bases not matched to a gene: 8. The CDR3 spans 12 residues. Germline V CDR1 and CDR2: MNHEY, SVGAGI. CDR3 in amino acids: CASSTKTGVAFF. The CDR3 DNA reads TGTGCCAGCAGCACTAAGACAGGGGTGGCTTTCTTT.

The rearrangement uses TRBV15 and TRBJ2-1; 10 nucleotides align to TRBD2. Germline V gene sequence: CDR1 LNHNV, CDR2 YYDKDF (reference sequence). V was pared by 1 base and J by 5 bases, with 11 bases of the junction left unmatched. The CDR3 is made up of 18 amino acids. The CDR3, as DNA: TGTGCCACCAGCAGAGTTCCCCGCCGGCTAGCGGGAGACAATGAGCAGTTCTTC. Residues: CATSRVPRRLAGDNEQFF.

The gene calls are TRBV7-3 and TRBJ1-1; D possibly corresponds to TRBD1 (6 bases). Germline CDR1 reads SGHTA; CDR2 reads FQGTGA. The CDR3 totals 17 residues. The V end lost 6 bases, the J end lost 7 bases, and 27 bases lay between the germline ends. The CDR3 sequence is CASSPTPGHSAGSEAFF. CDR3 in DNA: TGTGCCAGCAGTCCCACTCCGGGACACTCAGCAGGTAGTGAAGCTTTCTTT.